Below, 14 T cell receptor beta chains from the same sample are listed, as sequenced in a study of blood T cell repertoires in COVID-19. Here immunoSEQ multiplex PCR was the method, and the copy in TCRdb shows in-frame clones only, minus some. The repertoire holds about 190,000 clones, with roughly 91% as singletons. The source material was peripheral blood. These receptors were collected from a human donor in a cohort sampled during active COVID-19.

This rearrangement joins TRBV9 to TRBJ2-1; 12 bases fit TRBD2. The CDR3 contains 17 residues. Germline trimming cut 0 bases from V and 9 bases from J; bases unmatched to any gene: 10. The germline gives CDR1 SGDLS, CDR2 YYNGEE. The DNA for the CDR3 is TGTGCCAGCAGCGTAGGGAGAGAGACTAGCGGGAGAGGTGAGCAGTTCTTC. It is translated as CASSVGRETSGRGEQFF.

The chain combines TRBV28 with TRBJ1-3; D gene ambiguous. This CDR3 comprises 15 residues. With 4 bases removed from V and 4 bases from J, the gap between germline ends came to 14 bases. Germline V gene data show CDR1 as MDHEN and CDR2 as SYDVKM. The CDR3 spells CASSSRPIGGNTIYF. CDR3 bases: TGTGCCAGCAGTTCCCGGCCCATCGGGGGAAACACCATATATTTT.

The chain is built from TRBV18 and TRBJ2-2; D may be TRBD1 (5 bases). The CDR3 totals 15 residues. Trimming removed 2 bases at V and 2 bases at J, with 9 bases between. Germline V lookup: CDR1 KGHSH, CDR2 LQKENI. The DNA of the CDR3 is TGTGCCAGCTCACCAGCCAGGGCAAACACCGGGGAGCTGTTTTTT. This translates into CASSPARANTGELFF.

This clone occurred once. The CDR3, as DNA: TGTGCCAGTAGCCCACAGAGGGCGCGGGCAGATACGCAGTATTTT. Protein sequence: CASSPQRARADTQYF. J is TRBJ2-3 and V is TRBV19, with D perhaps TRBD2 (5 bases). CDR1 is LNHDA, CDR2 SQIVND, per germline (reference sequence). Deletions cut 6 bases from V and 4 bases from J, with 17 bases between. The CDR3 consists of 15 residues.

The gene calls are TRBV2 and TRBJ1-1; D unclear. The ends were cut back, 6 bases at V and 5 bases at J, with 7 bases in the middle. The CDR3 covers 11 residues. The germline gives CDR1 SNHLY, CDR2 FYNNEI. The CDR3: CASRVGTEAFF. In DNA, the CDR3 is TGTGCCAGCAGAGTCGGGACTGAAGCTTTCTTT. The full variable domain, completed using reference TRBV2 and TRBJ1-1, is EPEVTQTPSHQVTQMGQEVILRCVPISNHLYFYWYRQILGQKVEFLVSFYNNEISEKSEIFDDQFSVERPDGSNFTLKIRSTKLEDSAMYFCASRVGTEAFFGQGTRLTVV.

The rearrangement uses TRBV5-1 and TRBJ2-7; 13 bases map to TRBD2. The V and J ends lost 4 bases and 5 bases, in that order; junction bases with no gene match: 3. Germline CDR1 is SGHRS and CDR2 is YFSETQ. This CDR3 comprises 14 residues. Here the CDR3 DNA reads TGCGCCAGCAGCGTTGGACTAGCGGGAGACGAGCAGTACTTC. Amino acid sequence: CASSVGLAGDEQYF.

V usage is TRBV18 and J usage is TRBJ2-3, with TRBD1 identical over 8 bases. After removal of 6 bases from V and 1 base from J, the junction contained 12 bases not matched to a gene. The CDR3 has 17 residues. Per germline, CDR1 KGHSH and CDR2 LQKENI. CDR3 in DNA: TGTGCCAGCTCTCAAGATGACAGGGGAAGGGGCACAGATACGCAGTATTTT. Translated: CASSQDDRGRGTDTQYF. The variable domain in full, with the rest retrieved from reference TRBV18 and TRBJ2-3, is NAGVMQNPRHLVRRRGQEARLRCSPMKGHSHVYWYRQLPEEGLKFMVYLQKENIIDESGMPKERFSAEFPKEGPSILRIQQVVRGDSAAYFCASSQDDRGRGTDTQYFGPGTRLTVL.

The V and J genes are TRBV10-3 and TRBJ1-4; no firm D call. Germline V gives CDR1 ENHRY, CDR2 SYGVKD. The CDR3 contains 13 residues. Trimming removed 6 bases at V and 8 bases at J, with 13 bases between. The CDR3 nucleotides are TGTGCCATCAGGGCGGCGAAGGAAGAAAAACTGTTTTTT. Protein: CAIRAAKEEKLFF.

The gene calls are TRBV5-1 and TRBJ2-7, with 11 bases aligning to TRBD2. From germline, CDR1 is SGHRS and CDR2 YFSETQ. The J segment lost 2 bases and the V segment lost 4 bases, leaving 17 bases of the junction unmatched. This CDR3 has 19 amino acids. The CDR3 reads CASSDSVAGGSFAAYEQYF. In nucleotides, the CDR3 is TGCGCCAGCAGCGACTCGGTAGCGGGGGGGTCTTTCGCAGCCTACGAGCAGTACTTC.

V gene TRBV20-1 combines with J gene TRBJ1-4; D remains unclear. Trimming pared 7 bases from V and 7 bases from J, leaving 10 bases between. Germline CDR1 reads DFQATT; CDR2 reads SNEGSKA (reference sequence). The CDR3 is 11 residues long. The CDR3 sequence: CSVVGVEKLFF. The CDR3 bases are TGCAGTGTGGTGGGCGTTGAAAAACTGTTTTTT.

This clone was observed a single time. The chain combines TRBV30 with TRBJ2-3; 8 positions agree with TRBD2. Germline V lookup: CDR1 GTSNPN, CDR2 SVGIG (reference sequence). CDR3 size: 15 residues. The J segment lost 6 bases and the V segment lost 1 base, leaving 9 bases of the junction unmatched. The CDR3 loop is CAWSGSAGGGDTQYF. The CDR3 nucleotides are TGTGCCTGGAGTGGATCGGCGGGGGGCGGGGATACGCAGTATTTT.

The chain links TRBV21-1 to TRBJ2-1; the DNA was not compared with TRBD1, the D call given in the table. TRBV21-1 is labeled a pseudogene. The CDR3 totals 15 residues. In nucleotides, the CDR3 is TGTGCCAGCAGATTCGGCAGGGTAAGGCACAATGAGCAGTTCTTC. It specifies CASRFGRVRHNEQFF.

The chain combines TRBV28 with TRBJ2-4; tentative D call: TRBD2 (5 bases). Germline CDR1 is MDHEN and CDR2 is SYDVKM. The length of the CDR3 is 14 residues. V lost 7 bases, J lost 0 bases, and 10 bases lay in between. This chain's CDR3 is CASNPGIAKNIQYF. Written as DNA, the CDR3 is TGTGCCAGCAACCCCGGGATAGCCAAAAACATTCAGTACTTC.

The chain has TRBV5-6 and TRBJ2-5, with D hard to call. The germline V gene encodes CDR1 SGHDT and CDR2 YYEEEE. The V gene lost 2 bases and the J gene lost 1 base, with 9 bases spanning the gap. The CDR3 extends over 14 amino acids. CDR3 bases: TGTGCCAGCAGCTTTCCAGGCCCCCAAGAGACCCAGTACTTC. Translating gives CASSFPGPQETQYF.